This entry lists 27 T cell receptor beta chains sequenced from one sample in a study of T cell repertoires in cytomegalovirus infection. In TCRdb, the reads were re-called with MiXCR into one record per CDR3 protein. The table lists roughly 500,000 distinct CDR3 sequences, approximately 42% of them singletons. These TCRs' antigens remain unknown. The starting material was cultured PBMCs, obtained from culture after CMV antigen stimulation. The receptor source for this set is a human donor in good health (CMV status not recorded). Some clones in this sample may be carry-over from other donors' samples.

This clonotype appeared many times. This sequence joins TRBV7-2 and TRBJ1-5; D unresolved. CDR1 is SGHTA, CDR2 FQGNSA, per germline. V lost 5 bases, J lost 1 base, and 6 bases lay in between. This CDR3 comprises 13 residues. The CDR3 bases are TGTGCCAGCAGCCCCGGGAGCAATCAGCCCCAGCATTTT. This encodes CASSPGSNQPQHF.

The V and J genes are TRBV5-5 and TRBJ1-2; 9 nucleotides match TRBD1. The CDR3 is 17 amino acids. With V trimmed by 5 bases and J by 4 bases, 15 bases remained unmatched. Germline CDR1 and CDR2: SGHKS and YYEKEE (reference sequence). CDR3 DNA sequence: TGTGCCAGCAGTGCGCCTCCCCCGGGACAGGGCCCCTATGGCTACACCTTC. As protein: CASSAPPPGQGPYGYTF. Drawing the rest from reference TRBV5-5 and TRBJ1-2, the complete variable domain is DAGVTQSPTHLIKTRGQQVTLRCSPISGHKSVSWYQQVLGQGPQFIFQYYEKEERGRGNFPDRFSARQFPNYSSELNVNALLLGDSALYLCASSAPPPGQGPYGYTFGSGTRLTVV.

This clonotype was counted many times. The rearrangement links TRBV7-2 to TRBJ2-1; 11 positions match TRBD2. The V segment lost 2 bases and the J segment 8 bases; nucleotides outside the gene matches: 14. Germline CDR1 and CDR2: SGHTA and FQGNSA. CDR3 length: 18 amino acids. CDR3 in amino acids: CASSLMTAWLAGGYEQFF. CDR3 bases: TGTGCCAGCAGCTTAATGACGGCGTGGCTAGCGGGGGGATATGAGCAGTTCTTC.

This clonotype was picked up a small number of times. The chain is built from TRBV6-1 and TRBJ2-3; 8 nucleotides align to TRBD2. Germline CDR1 and CDR2: MNHNS and SASEGT. The length of the CDR3 is 15 residues. J gave up 3 bases and V 8 bases, and 10 bases lay outside the gene matches. CDR3 sequence (DNA): TGTGCCAGCGGGGCCCTAGCGGGTTTTACAGATACGCAGTATTTT. Its protein product is CASGALAGFTDTQYF.

This clonotype has a handful of counts. The V call is TRBV7-2, the J call TRBJ2-7; 7 bases fit TRBD1. This CDR3 is 13 amino acids long. CDR1 is SGHTA and CDR2 is FQGNSA in the germline V gene. With V trimmed by 5 bases and J by 6 bases, 7 bases remained unmatched. As DNA, the CDR3 is TGTGCCAGCAGCGCTGACAGGGTACTCGAGCAGTACTTC. Its protein product is CASSADRVLEQYF.

This clonotype turned up a few times. In DNA form, the CDR3 reads TGTGCCAGCAGTTTCTATTCTAACACAGATACGCAGTATTTT. It is translated as CASSFYSNTDTQYF. The rearrangement uses TRBV12-3 or TRBV12-4 and TRBJ2-3; D gene ambiguous. The CDR3 sequence is 14 residues long. Trimming shortened V by 3 bases and J by 2 bases, and 9 bases separated the two germline ends.

V is TRBV6-6 and J is TRBJ2-1; no clear D. Trimming removed 5 bases at V and 0 bases at J, with 11 bases between. Germline V lookup: CDR1 MNHNY, CDR2 SVGAGI (reference sequence). CDR3 length: 15 residues. The CDR3 region has the DNA TGTGCCAGCAGTGATCTTTTTAGCTCCTACAATGAGCAGTTCTTC. Amino acids: CASSDLFSSYNEQFF.

This clonotype was seen a single time. The chain links TRBV5-4 to TRBJ2-1; D gene unclear. Germline V CDR1 and CDR2: SGHNT, YYREEE (reference sequence). V gave up 0 bases and J gave up 0 bases, with 7 bases separating them. The CDR3 covers 15 residues. Written as DNA, the CDR3 is TGTGCCAGCAGCTTGGGTTTCGACTCCTACAATGAGCAGTTCTTC. Amino acid sequence: CASSLGFDSYNEQFF.

This clonotype was detected a few times. CDR3: CASSPVRGSTEAFF. CDR3 nucleotide sequence: TGTGCCAGCAGCCCAGTCCGGGGCTCCACTGAAGCTTTCTTT. This chain uses TRBV11-2 with TRBJ1-1, with TRBD1 as a possible D gene (5 bases). V was clipped by 5 bases and J by 4 bases, with 14 bases between them. CDR1 is SGHAT and CDR2 is FQNNGV in the germline V gene. The CDR3 length is 14 residues.

CDR3 in amino acids: CASSYHGTSGSYEQYF. DNA for the CDR3: TGTGCCAGCAGTTACCACGGGACTAGCGGCTCCTACGAGCAGTACTTC. The genes are TRBV6-2 or TRBV6-3 and TRBJ2-7; 11 bases align to TRBD2. Germline V gives CDR1 MNHEY, CDR2 SVGEGT. With V trimmed by 2 bases and J by 0 bases, 3 bases remained unmatched. The CDR3 extends over 16 amino acids.

In its sample, this clonotype was seen once. The gene calls are TRBV20-1 and TRBJ2-7; 7 bases are shared with TRBD2. V shed 6 bases, J shed 3 bases, and the junction held 8 bases outside the gene matches. CDR1 and CDR2 from the germline V gene are DFQATT and SNEGSKA (reference sequence). The CDR3 totals 13 residues. CDR3 in amino acids: CSAQSGESYEQYF. The CDR3 region has the DNA TGCAGTGCCCAGAGCGGGGAGAGCTACGAGCAGTACTTC.

This clonotype has at least ten counts. The V and J genes are TRBV7-2 and TRBJ2-3; 9 bases map to TRBD1. V gave up 4 bases and J gave up 6 bases; unmatched junction bases: 11. CDR1 is SGHTA, CDR2 FQGNSA, per germline. The CDR3 spans 16 residues. DNA of the CDR3: TGTGCCAGCAGCTCCACGGGACAGGGAAATTCTGATACGCAGTATTTT. It yields the protein CASSSTGQGNSDTQYF.

This clonotype was seen only a few times. The chain couples TRBV7-2 to TRBJ1-1; D gene uncertain. The CDR3 runs to 13 residues. V was cut by 8 bases and J by 1 base, with 11 bases left in between. Per germline, CDR1 SGHTA and CDR2 FQGNSA. CDR3 protein: CASGRSGNTEAFF. The DNA of the CDR3 is TGTGCCAGCGGCAGATCAGGGAACACTGAAGCTTTCTTT.

The chain links TRBV6-2 or TRBV6-3 to TRBJ1-2; unclear D gene. The CDR3 runs to 17 residues. Germline CDR1 MNHEY, CDR2 SVGEGT. Trimming took off 4 bases at V and 5 bases at J, with 23 bases between the two ends. CDR3 sequence (DNA): TGTGCCAGCAGTTCAATAAGCAAGGACTTGAGGAGGTATGGCTACACCTTC. Translated: CASSSISKDLRRYGYTF.

This clonotype was found a few times. J is TRBJ2-1 and V is TRBV7-6; maybe TRBD2 (6 bases). V was clipped by 5 bases and J by 5 bases, with 13 bases between them. CDR1 is SGHVS, CDR2 FNYEAQ, per germline. The CDR3 runs to 14 residues. The CDR3: CASSPNSGDNEQFF. The CDR3 bases are TGTGCCAGCAGCCCGAATAGCGGAGACAATGAGCAGTTCTTC.

V gene TRBV4-1 combines with J gene TRBJ2-7; a possible D gene is TRBD2 (5 bases). The CDR3 is 19 residues long. Trimming left V 1 base short and J 4 bases short, with 26 bases between. Germline V CDR1 and CDR2: MGHRA, YSYEKL. DNA of the CDR3: TGCGCCAGCAGCCAAGCCGCGGTCGGAGGCGGACCGAAAATATACGAGCAGTACTTC. This gives the protein CASSQAAVGGGPKIYEQYF.

The rearrangement links TRBV27 to TRBJ2-3; TRBD2 agrees at 9 bases. The CDR3 runs to 19 residues. V gave up 1 base and J gave up 2 bases; unmatched junction bases: 13. Germline CDR1 is MNHEY and CDR2 is SMNVEV (reference sequence). CDR3 sequence reads: CASSLYWREGPPDTDTQYF. As DNA, the CDR3 is TGTGCCAGCAGTTTATATTGGCGGGAGGGCCCTCCCGACACAGATACGCAGTATTTT.

This clonotype was observed a few times. The chain has TRBV5-4 and TRBJ2-7; 10 bases align to TRBD1. In germline, CDR1 is SGHNT, CDR2 YYREEE (reference sequence). Germline trimming cut 3 bases from V and 7 bases from J; bases unmatched to any gene: 13. This CDR3 has 16 residues. This CDR3 is CASSYSPGQGFYEQYF. DNA for the CDR3: TGTGCCAGCAGCTATTCCCCGGGACAGGGGTTTTATGAGCAGTACTTC.

This sequence joins TRBV4-1 and TRBJ2-5; 9 bases fit TRBD2. The CDR3 runs to 14 residues. Germline V lookup: CDR1 MGHRA, CDR2 YSYEKL. Trimming removed 1 base from V and 4 bases from J; junction bases left unmatched: 1. The chain's CDR3 is CASSQAAGGETQYF. The DNA for the CDR3 is TGCGCCAGCAGCCAAGCAGCGGGGGGAGAGACCCAGTACTTC.

This clonotype was recorded a few times. This sequence joins TRBV6-8 and TRBJ1-4; perhaps TRBD1 as D (6 bases). Germline values: CDR1 MNHGY, CDR2 SAAAGT. CDR3 length equals 16 residues. V was trimmed by 2 bases and J by 4 bases, leaving 14 bases between them. The CDR3 sequence: CASSYRGGRFNEKLFF. In nucleotides, the CDR3 is TGTGCCAGCAGTTACAGGGGGGGGCGTTTTAATGAAAAACTGTTTTTT.

This clonotype was seen repeatedly, ten times or more. The V call is TRBV7-2, the J call TRBJ1-4, with D unresolved. The CDR3 runs 14 residues. The V end lost 5 bases, the J end lost 4 bases, and 11 bases lay between the germline ends. Germline values: CDR1 SGHTA, CDR2 FQGNSA. In DNA, the CDR3 is TGTGCCAGCAGCCTAGGCGGTGGTAATGAAAAACTGTTTTTT. Translation: CASSLGGGNEKLFF.

This clonotype turned up a few times. The V call is TRBV6-5, the J call TRBJ2-4, with D perhaps being TRBD1 or TRBD2 (5 bases each). The V end was cut by 5 bases, the J end by 15 bases, with 26 bases between. The CDR3 is made up of 15 amino acids. The germline V gene encodes CDR1 MNHEY and CDR2 SVGAGI. As DNA, the CDR3 is TGTGCCAGCAGTAAAGGGTTAGGGACGGGTGGGGTGTTGTACTTC. It codes for CASSKGLGTGGVLYF.

The chain uses TRBV7-7 and TRBJ2-2; 9 nucleotides match TRBD2. The V and J ends lost 5 bases and 3 bases, in that order; junction bases with no gene match: 7. This CDR3 comprises 16 residues. Germline-derived CDR1 and CDR2 are SSHAT and FNYEAQ (reference sequence). The CDR3 protein is CASSPRLADDTGELFF. CDR3 nucleotide sequence: TGTGCCAGCAGCCCTCGACTAGCGGATGACACCGGGGAGCTGTTTTTT.

V and J are TRBV12-3 or TRBV12-4 and TRBJ1-3, with D possibly being TRBD1 (6 bases). The CDR3 covers 13 residues. Deletions cut 8 bases from V and 2 bases from J, with 10 bases between. CDR3 bases: TGTGCCAGCGGGGGCCCAACTGGAAACACCATATATTTT. This sequence encodes CASGGPTGNTIYF.

There are a few counts of this clonotype. This chain links TRBV25-1 with TRBJ1-1, with 11 bases lining up with TRBD1. Germline V gene sequence: CDR1 MGHDK, CDR2 SYGVNS. After removal of 6 bases from V and 4 bases from J, the junction contained 4 bases not matched to a gene. The CDR3 covers 14 residues. CDR3 sequence (DNA): TGTGCCAGCAGGGACAGGGGGCCGGGCACTGAAGCTTTCTTT. Its protein product is CASRDRGPGTEAFF. Full variable domain (missing parts from reference TRBV25-1 and TRBJ1-1): EADIYQTPRYLVIGTGKKITLECSQTMGHDKMYWYQQDPGMELHLIHYSYGVNSTEKGDLSSESTVSRIRTEHFPLTLESARPSHTSQYLCASRDRGPGTEAFFGQGTRLTVV.

The J gene is TRBJ2-3, the V gene TRBV6-2 or TRBV6-3; a possible D gene is TRBD2 (6 bases). Germline CDR1 reads MNHEY; CDR2 reads SVGEGT. This CDR3 is 17 amino acids long. Trimming removed 1 base from V and 1 base from J, with 15 bases in between. The CDR3 is CASSYLPTSLRTDTQYF. The CDR3 nucleotides are TGTGCCAGCAGTTACTTACCGACTAGTCTCCGCACAGATACGCAGTATTTT.

This clonotype was observed at least ten times. V gene TRBV7-2 combines with J gene TRBJ1-2; no firm D call. The germline V gene has CDR1 SGHTA and CDR2 FQGNSA. V was pared by 5 bases and J by 8 bases, with 18 bases between. The CDR3 loop spans 14 amino acids. The CDR3, as DNA: TGTGCCAGCAGCACTCCCGCCCGGTACTGGGGCTACACCTTC. Translation: CASSTPARYWGYTF.